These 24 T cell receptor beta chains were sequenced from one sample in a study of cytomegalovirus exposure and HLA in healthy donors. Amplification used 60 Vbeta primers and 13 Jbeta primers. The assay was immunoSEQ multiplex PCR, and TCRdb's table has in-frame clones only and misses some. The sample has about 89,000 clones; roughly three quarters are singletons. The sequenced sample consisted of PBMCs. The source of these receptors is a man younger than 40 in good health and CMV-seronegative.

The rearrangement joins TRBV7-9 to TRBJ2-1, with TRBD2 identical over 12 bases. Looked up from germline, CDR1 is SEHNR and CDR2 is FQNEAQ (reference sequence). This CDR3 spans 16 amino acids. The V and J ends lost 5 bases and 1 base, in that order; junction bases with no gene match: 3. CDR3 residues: CASSLGLAGSYNEQFF. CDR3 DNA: TGTGCCAGCAGCCTGGGACTAGCGGGTTCCTACAATGAGCAGTTCTTC.

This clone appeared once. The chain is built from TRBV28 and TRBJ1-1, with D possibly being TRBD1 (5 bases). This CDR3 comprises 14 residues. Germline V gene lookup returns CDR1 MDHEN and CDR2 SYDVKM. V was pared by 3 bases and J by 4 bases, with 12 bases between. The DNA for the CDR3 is TGTGCCAGCAGTTTGCCCAGGGTGAGCACTGAAGCTTTCTTT. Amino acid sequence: CASSLPRVSTEAFF.

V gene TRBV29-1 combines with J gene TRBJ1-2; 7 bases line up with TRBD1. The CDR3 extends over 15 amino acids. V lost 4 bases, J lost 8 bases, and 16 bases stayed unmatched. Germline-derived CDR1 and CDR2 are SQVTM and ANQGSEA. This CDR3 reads CSVVVGSRGPAGYTF. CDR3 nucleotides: TGCAGCGTTGTCGTAGGTTCGAGGGGGCCGGCGGGCTACACCTTC.

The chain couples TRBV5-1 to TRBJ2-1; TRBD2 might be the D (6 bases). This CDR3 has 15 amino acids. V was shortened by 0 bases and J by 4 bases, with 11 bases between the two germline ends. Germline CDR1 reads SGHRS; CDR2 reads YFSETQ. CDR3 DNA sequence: TGCGCCAGCAGCTTGGGGTCTAGCGAGTACAATGAGCAGTTCTTC. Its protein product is CASSLGSSEYNEQFF.

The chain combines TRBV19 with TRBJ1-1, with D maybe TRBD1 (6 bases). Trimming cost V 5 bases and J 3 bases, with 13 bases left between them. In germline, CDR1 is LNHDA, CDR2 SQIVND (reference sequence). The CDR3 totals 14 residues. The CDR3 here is CASSSQGSDTEAFF. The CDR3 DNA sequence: TGTGCCAGTAGTTCCCAGGGGTCGGACACTGAAGCTTTCTTT.

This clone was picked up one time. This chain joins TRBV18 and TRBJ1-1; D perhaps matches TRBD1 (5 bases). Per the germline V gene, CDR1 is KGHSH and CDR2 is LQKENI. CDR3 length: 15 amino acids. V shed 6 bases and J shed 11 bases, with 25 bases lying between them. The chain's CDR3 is CASSPDTYGGSWAFF. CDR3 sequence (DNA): TGTGCCAGCTCGCCTGACACGTACGGGGGGAGCTGGGCTTTCTTT.

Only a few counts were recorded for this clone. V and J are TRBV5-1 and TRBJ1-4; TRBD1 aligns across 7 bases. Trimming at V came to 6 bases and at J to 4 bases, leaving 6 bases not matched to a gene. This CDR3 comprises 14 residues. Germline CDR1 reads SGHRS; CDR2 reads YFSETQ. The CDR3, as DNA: TGCGCCAGCAACCCCGGGACAGATAATGAAAAACTGTTTTTT. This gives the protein CASNPGTDNEKLFF.

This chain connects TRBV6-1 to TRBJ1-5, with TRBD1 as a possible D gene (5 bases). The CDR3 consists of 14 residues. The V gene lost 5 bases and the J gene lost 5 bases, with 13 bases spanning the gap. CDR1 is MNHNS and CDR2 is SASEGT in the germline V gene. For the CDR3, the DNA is TGTGCCAGCAGTCAAACATTACAGGATCAGCCCCAGCATTTT. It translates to CASSQTLQDQPQHF.

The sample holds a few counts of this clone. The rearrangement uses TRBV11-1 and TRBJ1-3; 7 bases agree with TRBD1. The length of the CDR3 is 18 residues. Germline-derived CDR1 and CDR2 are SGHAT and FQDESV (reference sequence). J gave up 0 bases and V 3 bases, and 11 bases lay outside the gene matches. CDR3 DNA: TGTGCCAGCAGCTTCGCGCCTACCGGGACAGCCTCTGGAAACACCATATATTTT. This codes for CASSFAPTGTASGNTIYF.

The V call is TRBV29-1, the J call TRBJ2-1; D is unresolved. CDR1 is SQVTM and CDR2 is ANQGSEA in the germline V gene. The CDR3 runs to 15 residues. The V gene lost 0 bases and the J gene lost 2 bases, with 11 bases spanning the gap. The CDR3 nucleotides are TGCAGCGTTGAAGAGAGTAGCCTAGCCTACAATGAGCAGTTCTTC. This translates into CSVEESSLAYNEQFF.

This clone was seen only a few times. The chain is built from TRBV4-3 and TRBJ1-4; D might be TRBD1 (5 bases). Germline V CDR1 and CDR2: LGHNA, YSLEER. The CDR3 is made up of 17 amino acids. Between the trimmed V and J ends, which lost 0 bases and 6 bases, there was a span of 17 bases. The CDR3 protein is CASSQDSRGGGDEKLFF. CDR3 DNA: TGCGCCAGCAGCCAAGATTCGCGCGGGGGAGGGGATGAAAAACTGTTTTTT.

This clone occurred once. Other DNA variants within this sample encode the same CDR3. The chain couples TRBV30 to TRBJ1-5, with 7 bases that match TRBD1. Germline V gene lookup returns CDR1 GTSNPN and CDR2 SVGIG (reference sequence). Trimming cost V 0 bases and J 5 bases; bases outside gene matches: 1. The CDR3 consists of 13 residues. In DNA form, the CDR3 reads TGTGCCTGGAGTGTAACAGGGGATCAGCCCCAGCATTTT. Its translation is CAWSVTGDQPQHF.

The CDR3 here is CASSTRQGAVQPQHF. The DNA of the CDR3 is TGTGCCAGCAGCACCAGACAGGGGGCGGTTCAGCCCCAGCATTTT. The chain recombines TRBV5-8 with TRBJ1-5; 10 positions agree with TRBD1. Germline V gives CDR1 SGHTS, CDR2 YDEGEE. Unmatched junction bases numbered 7, after V lost 4 bases and J lost 6 bases. The CDR3 consists of 15 residues.

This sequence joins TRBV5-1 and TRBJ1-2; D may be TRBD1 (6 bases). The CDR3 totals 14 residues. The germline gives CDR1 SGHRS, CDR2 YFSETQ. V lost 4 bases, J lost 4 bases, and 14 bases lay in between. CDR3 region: CASSDGTTTYGYTF. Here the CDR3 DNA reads TGCGCCAGCAGCGATGGGACAACTACCTATGGCTACACCTTC.

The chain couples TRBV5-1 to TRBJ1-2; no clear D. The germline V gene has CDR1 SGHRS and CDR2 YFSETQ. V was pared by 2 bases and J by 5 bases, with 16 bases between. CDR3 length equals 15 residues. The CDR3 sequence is CASSLPTREPYGYTF. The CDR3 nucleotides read TGCGCCAGCAGCTTACCCACTCGGGAGCCGTATGGCTACACCTTC.

In nucleotides, the CDR3 is TGTGCCAGCAGTAGGACTAGCGGAGACAACAATGAGCAGTTCTTC. Translated: CASSRTSGDNNEQFF. This sequence joins TRBV27 and TRBJ2-1; 10 positions match TRBD2. Germline-derived CDR1 and CDR2 are MNHEY and SMNVEV (reference sequence). The CDR3 has 15 residues. J lost 5 bases, V lost 5 bases, and 6 bases had no gene match.

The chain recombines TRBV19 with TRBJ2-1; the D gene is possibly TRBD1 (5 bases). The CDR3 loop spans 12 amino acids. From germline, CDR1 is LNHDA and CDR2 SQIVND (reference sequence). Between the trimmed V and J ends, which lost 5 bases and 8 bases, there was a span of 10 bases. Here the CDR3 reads CASSFRVDEQFF. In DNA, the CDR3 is TGTGCCAGTAGTTTCAGGGTAGATGAGCAGTTCTTC.

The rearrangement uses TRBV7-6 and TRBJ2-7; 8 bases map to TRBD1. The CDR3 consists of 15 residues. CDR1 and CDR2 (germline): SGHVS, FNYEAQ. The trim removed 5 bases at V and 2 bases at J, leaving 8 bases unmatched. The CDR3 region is CASSPPTTGAYEQYF. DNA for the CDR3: TGTGCCAGCAGCCCCCCGACGACAGGGGCCTACGAGCAGTACTTC.

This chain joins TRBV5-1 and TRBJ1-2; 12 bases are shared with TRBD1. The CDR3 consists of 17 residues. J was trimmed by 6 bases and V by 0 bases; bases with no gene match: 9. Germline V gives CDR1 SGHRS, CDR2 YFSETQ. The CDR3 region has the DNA TGCGCCAGCAGCTTGGCCGGAAGAGGGACAGGGGGCGATGGCTACACCTTC. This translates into CASSLAGRGTGGDGYTF. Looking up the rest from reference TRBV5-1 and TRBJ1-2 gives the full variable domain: KAGVTQTPRYLIKTRGQQVTLSCSPISGHRSVSWYQQTPGQGLQFLFEYFSETQRNKGNFPGRFSGRQFSNSRSEMNVSTLELGDSALYLCASSLAGRGTGGDGYTFGSGTRLTVV.

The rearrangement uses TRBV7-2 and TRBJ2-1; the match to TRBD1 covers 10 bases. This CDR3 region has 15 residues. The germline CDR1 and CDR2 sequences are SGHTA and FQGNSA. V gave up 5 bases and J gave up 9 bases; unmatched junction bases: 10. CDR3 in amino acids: CASSVTGTGVSEQFF. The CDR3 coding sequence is TGTGCCAGCAGCGTCACCGGGACAGGGGTTAGTGAGCAGTTCTTC.

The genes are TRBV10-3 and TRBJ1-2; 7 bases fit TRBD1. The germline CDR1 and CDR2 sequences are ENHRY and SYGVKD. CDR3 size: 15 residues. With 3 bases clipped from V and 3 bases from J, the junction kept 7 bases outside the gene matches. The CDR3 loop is CAISDETGNDYGYTF. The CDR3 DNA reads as TGTGCCATCAGTGACGAGACAGGGAACGACTATGGCTACACCTTC.

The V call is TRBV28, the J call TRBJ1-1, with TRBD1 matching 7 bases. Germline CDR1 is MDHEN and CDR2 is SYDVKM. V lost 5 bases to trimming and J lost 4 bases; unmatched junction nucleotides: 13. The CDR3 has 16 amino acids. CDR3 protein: CASSPRQGIGSTEAFF. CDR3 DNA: TGTGCCAGCAGTCCGAGACAGGGAATCGGAAGCACTGAAGCTTTCTTT.

The CDR3: CASSPGVTEFYNEQFF. In nucleotides, the CDR3 is TGTGCCAGCAGTCCCGGGGTGACGGAATTCTACAATGAGCAGTTCTTC. The rearrangement links TRBV6-4 to TRBJ2-1, with TRBD2 as a possible D gene (5 bases). The V end was cut by 5 bases, the J end by 3 bases, with 17 bases between. CDR1 and CDR2 from the germline V gene are MRHNA and SNTAGT. CDR3 length equals 16 residues.

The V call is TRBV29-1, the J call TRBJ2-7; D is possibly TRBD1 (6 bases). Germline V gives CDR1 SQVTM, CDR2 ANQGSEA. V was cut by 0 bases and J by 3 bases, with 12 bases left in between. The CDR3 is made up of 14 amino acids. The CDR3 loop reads CSVEDKGRGYEQYF. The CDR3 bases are TGCAGCGTTGAAGATAAAGGCAGGGGCTACGAGCAGTACTTC.